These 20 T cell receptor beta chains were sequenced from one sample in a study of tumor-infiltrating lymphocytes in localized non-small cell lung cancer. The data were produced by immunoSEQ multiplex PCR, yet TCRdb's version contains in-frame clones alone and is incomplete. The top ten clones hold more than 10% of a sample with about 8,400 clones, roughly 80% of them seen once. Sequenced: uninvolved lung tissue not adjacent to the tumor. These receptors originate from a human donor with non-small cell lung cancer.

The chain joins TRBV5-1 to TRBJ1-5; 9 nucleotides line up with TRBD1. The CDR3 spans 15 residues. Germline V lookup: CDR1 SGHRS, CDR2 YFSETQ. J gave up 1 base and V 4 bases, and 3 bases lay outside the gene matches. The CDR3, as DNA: TGCGCCAGCAGCGAGGGGACAGGGAGCAATCAGCCCCAGCATTTT. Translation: CASSEGTGSNQPQHF.

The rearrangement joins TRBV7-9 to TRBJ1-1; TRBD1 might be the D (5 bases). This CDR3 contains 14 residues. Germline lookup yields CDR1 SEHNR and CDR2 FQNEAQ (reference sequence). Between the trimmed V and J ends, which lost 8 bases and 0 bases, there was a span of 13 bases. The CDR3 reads CASAVMGLNTEAFF. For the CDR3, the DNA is TGTGCCAGCGCGGTCATGGGGCTGAACACTGAAGCTTTCTTT.

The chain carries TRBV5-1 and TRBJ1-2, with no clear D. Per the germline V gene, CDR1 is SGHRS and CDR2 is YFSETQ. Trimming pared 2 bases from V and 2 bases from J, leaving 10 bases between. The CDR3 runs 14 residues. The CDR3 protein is CASSLETPNYGYTF. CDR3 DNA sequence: TGCGCCAGCAGCTTAGAGACACCCAACTATGGCTACACCTTC.

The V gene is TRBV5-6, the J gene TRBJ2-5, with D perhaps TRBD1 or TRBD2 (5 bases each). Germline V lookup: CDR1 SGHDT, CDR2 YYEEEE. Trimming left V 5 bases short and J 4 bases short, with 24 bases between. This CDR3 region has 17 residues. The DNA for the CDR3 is TGTGCCAGCAGTCTCGCTGGGACGGGACCGAGGGGAGAGACCCAGTACTTC. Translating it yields CASSLAGTGPRGETQYF.

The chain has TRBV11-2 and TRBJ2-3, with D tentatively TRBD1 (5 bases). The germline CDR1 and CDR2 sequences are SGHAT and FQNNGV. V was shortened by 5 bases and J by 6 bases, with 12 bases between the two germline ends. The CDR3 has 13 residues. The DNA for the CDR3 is TGTGCCAGCAGCCTGGGCAGGGCGGATACGCAGTATTTT. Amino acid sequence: CASSLGRADTQYF.

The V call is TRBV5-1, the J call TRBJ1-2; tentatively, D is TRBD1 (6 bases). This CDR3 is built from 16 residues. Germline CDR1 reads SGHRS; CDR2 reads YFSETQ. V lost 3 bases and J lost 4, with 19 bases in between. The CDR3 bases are TGCGCCAGCAGCTATTGGCAGCCCGGAGGGGGCTATGGCTACACCTTC. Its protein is CASSYWQPGGGYGYTF.

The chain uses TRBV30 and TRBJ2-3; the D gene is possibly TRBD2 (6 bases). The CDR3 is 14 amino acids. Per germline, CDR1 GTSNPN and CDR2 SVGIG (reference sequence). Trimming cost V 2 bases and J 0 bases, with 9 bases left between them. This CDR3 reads CAWSSGDSTDTQYF. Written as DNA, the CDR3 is TGTGCCTGGAGTTCGGGGGATAGCACAGATACGCAGTATTTT.

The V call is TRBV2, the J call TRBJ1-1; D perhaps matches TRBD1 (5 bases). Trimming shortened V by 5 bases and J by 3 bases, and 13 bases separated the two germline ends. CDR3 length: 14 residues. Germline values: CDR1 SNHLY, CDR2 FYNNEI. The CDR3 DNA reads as TGTGCCAGCAGTCCTCAGGGCTGGGACACTGAAGCTTTCTTT. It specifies CASSPQGWDTEAFF.

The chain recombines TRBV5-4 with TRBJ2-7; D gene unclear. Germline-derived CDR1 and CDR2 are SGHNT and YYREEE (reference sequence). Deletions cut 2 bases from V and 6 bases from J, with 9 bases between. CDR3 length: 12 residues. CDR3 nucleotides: TGTGCCAGCAGCTTTTTATCTCTCGAGCAGTACTTC. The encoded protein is CASSFLSLEQYF.

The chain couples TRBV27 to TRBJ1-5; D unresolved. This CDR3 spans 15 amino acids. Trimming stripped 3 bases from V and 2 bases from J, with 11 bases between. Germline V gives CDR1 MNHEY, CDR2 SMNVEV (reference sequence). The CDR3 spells CASSFSGGGNQPQHF. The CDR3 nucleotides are TGTGCCAGCAGTTTCTCTGGAGGAGGCAATCAGCCCCAGCATTTT.

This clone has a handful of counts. In DNA, the CDR3 is TGTGCCAGCAGTCGACAGGGGATAGAGACCGGGGAGCTGTTTTTT. Encoded protein: CASSRQGIETGELFF. The chain recombines TRBV2 with TRBJ2-2, with TRBD1 matching over 8 bases. The ends lost 5 bases at V and 5 bases at J; junction bases unmatched: 7. Germline lookup yields CDR1 SNHLY and CDR2 FYNNEI. The CDR3 consists of 15 residues. Filled out from reference TRBV2 and TRBJ2-2, the complete variable domain reads EPEVTQTPSHQVTQMGQEVILRCVPISNHLYFYWYRQILGQKVEFLVSFYNNEISEKSEIFDDQFSVERPDGSNFTLKIRSTKLEDSAMYFCASSRQGIETGELFFGEGSRLTVL.

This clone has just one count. The CDR3 protein is CASSLVGLAGTDTQYF. In nucleotides, the CDR3 is TGTGCCAGCAGCTTAGTGGGACTAGCGGGGACAGATACGCAGTATTTT. The gene calls are TRBV7-8 and TRBJ2-3; 13 bases are shared with TRBD2. The germline V gene has CDR1 SGHVS and CDR2 FQNEAQ. This CDR3 region has 16 residues. With 1 base clipped from V and 3 bases from J, the junction kept 1 base outside the gene matches. Filled out from reference TRBV7-8 and TRBJ2-3, the complete variable domain reads GAGVSQSPRYKVAKRGQDVALRCDPISGHVSLFWYQQALGQGPEFLTYFQNEAQLDKSGLPSDRFFAERPEGSVSTLKIQRTQQEDSAVYLCASSLVGLAGTDTQYFGPGTRLTVL.

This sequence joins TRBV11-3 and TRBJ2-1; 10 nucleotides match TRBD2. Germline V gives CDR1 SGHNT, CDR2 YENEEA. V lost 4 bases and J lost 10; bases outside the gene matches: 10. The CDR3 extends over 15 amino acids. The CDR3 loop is CASSSGTSALREQFF. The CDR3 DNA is TGTGCCAGCAGCTCCGGGACTAGCGCCCTCAGGGAGCAGTTCTTC.

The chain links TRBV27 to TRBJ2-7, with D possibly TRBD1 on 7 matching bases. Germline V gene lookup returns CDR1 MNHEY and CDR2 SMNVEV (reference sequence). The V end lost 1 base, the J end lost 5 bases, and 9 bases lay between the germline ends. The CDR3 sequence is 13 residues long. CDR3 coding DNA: TGTGCCAGCAGTTTATTCAGGGGGGACGAGCAGTACTTC. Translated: CASSLFRGDEQYF.

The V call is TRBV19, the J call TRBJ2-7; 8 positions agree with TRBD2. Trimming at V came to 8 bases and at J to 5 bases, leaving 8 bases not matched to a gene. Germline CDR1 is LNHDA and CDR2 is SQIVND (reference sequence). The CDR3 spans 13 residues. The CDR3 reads CASRAMTSDEQYF. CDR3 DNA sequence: TGTGCCAGTCGAGCTATGACTAGCGACGAGCAGTACTTC.

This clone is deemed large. CDR3 coding DNA: TGTGCCTGGAGTACTGGGGACCAAGAGACCCAGTACTTC. Amino acid sequence: CAWSTGDQETQYF. The genes are TRBV30 and TRBJ2-5, with D hard to call. The CDR3 is 13 residues long. V dropped 2 bases and J dropped 0 bases, with 7 bases sitting between them. Germline V gene data show CDR1 as GTSNPN and CDR2 as SVGIG (reference sequence).

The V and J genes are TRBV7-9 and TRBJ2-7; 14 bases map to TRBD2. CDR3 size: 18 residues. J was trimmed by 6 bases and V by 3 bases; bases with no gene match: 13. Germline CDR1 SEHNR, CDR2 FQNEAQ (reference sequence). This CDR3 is CASSFRTSGRLSGVEQYF. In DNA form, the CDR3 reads TGTGCCAGCAGCTTTCGGACTAGCGGGAGGCTAAGCGGTGTCGAGCAGTACTTC. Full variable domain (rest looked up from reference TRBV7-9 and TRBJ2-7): DTGVSQNPRHKITKRGQNVTFRCDPISEHNRLYWYRQTLGQGPEFLTYFQNEAQLEKSRLLSDRFSAERPKGSFSTLEIQRTEQGDSAMYLCASSFRTSGRLSGVEQYFGPGTRLTVT.

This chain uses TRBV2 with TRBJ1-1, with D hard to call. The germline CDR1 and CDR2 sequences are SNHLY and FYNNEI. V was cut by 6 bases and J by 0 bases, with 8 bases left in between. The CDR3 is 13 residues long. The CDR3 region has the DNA TGTGCCAGCAGCGTTGACATGAACACTGAAGCTTTCTTT. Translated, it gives CASSVDMNTEAFF. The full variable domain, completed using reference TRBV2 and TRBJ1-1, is EPEVTQTPSHQVTQMGQEVILRCVPISNHLYFYWYRQILGQKVEFLVSFYNNEISEKSEIFDDQFSVERPDGSNFTLKIRSTKLEDSAMYFCASSVDMNTEAFFGQGTRLTVV.

CDR3 nucleotides: TGTGCCAGCAGCCTTGGACGGGGGGGAAACACTGAAGCTTTCTTT. Translation gives CASSLGRGGNTEAFF. J is TRBJ1-1 and V is TRBV7-8, with a weak D call TRBD1 (5 bases). This CDR3 spans 15 amino acids. The V gene's germline CDR1 is SGHVS and CDR2 FQNEAQ. V was clipped by 5 bases and J by 2 bases, with 15 bases between them.

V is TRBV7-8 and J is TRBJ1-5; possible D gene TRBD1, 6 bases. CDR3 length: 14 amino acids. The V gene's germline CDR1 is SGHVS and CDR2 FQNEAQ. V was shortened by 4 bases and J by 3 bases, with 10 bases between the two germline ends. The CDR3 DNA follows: TGTGCCAGCAGCTCCCGGGACAACAATCAGCCCCAGCATTTT. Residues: CASSSRDNNQPQHF.